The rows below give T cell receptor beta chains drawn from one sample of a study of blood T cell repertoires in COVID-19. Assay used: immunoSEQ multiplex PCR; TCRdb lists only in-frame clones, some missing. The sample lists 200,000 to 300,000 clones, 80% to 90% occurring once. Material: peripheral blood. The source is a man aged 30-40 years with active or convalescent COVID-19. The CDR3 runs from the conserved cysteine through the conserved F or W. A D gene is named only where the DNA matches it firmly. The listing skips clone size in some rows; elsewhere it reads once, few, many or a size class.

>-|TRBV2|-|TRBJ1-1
TGTGCCAGCAGTGGTGAGGTCACTGAAGCTTTCTTT
CASSGEVTEAFF
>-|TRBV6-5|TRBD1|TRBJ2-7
TGTGCCAGCGTCAGGGGACAGGGTCTTTACCACGAGCAGTACTTC
CASVRGQGLYHEQYF
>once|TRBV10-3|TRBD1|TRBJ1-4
TGTGCCACCGGACAGGGAGCACACGAAAAACTGTTTTTT
CATGQGAHEKLFF
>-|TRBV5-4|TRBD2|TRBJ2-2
TGTGCCAGCAGCGCGAGCGGGGCGAACACCGGGGAGCTGTTTTTT
CASSASGANTGELFF
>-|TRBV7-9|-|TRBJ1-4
TGTGCCAGCACCCTCACAGTAACTAATGAAAAACTGTTTTTT
CASTLTVTNEKLFF
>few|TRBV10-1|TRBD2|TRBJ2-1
TGCGCCAGCAGTGAAGAAGCGGGGGGCTACAATGAGCAGTTCTTC
CASSEEAGGYNEQFF
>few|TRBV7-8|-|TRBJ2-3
TGTGCCAGCAGCTTAAACAGGGTTAACACAGATACGCAGTATTTT
CASSLNRVNTDTQYF
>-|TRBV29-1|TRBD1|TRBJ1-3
TGCAGCGCCAGGGGGTCCTCAGGAAACACCATATATTTT
CSARGSSGNTIYF
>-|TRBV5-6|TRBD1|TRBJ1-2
TGTGCCAGCAGCTCCGGGACAGGGCCCTATGGCTACACCTTC
CASSSGTGPYGYTF
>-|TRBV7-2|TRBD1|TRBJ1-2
TGTGCCAGCAGCCTCAGGACAGGGGGGAAACAGGGCTACACCTTC
CASSLRTGGKQGYTF
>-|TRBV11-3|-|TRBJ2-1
TGTGCCAGCAGCTCCGCAGGGGCCTACTCCTACAATGAGCAGTTCTTC
CASSSAGAYSYNEQFF
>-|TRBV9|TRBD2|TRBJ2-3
TGTGCCAGCAGCGTAGGGGGACGGGGGGTAGATACGCAGTATTTT
CASSVGGRGVDTQYF
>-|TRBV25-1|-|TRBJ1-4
TGTGCCAGCAGTTTTGCGGGGGGGAGTGAAAAACTGTTTTTT
CASSFAGGSEKLFF
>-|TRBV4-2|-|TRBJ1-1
TGTGCCAGCAGCCAAGCAGACGGGGTGAACACTGAAGCTTTCTTT
CASSQADGVNTEAFF
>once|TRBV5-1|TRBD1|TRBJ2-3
TGCGCCAGCAGCTTGGGGACAGGTAACACAGATACGCAGTATTTT
CASSLGTGNTDTQYF
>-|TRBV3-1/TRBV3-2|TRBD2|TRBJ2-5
TGTGCCAGCAGCCAAGTTTCGGGGGGGGCCGAAGAGACCCAGTACTTC
CASSQVSGGAEETQYF
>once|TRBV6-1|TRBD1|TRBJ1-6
TGTGCCAGCAGTGACGGGACAGTATATAATTCACCCCTCCACTTT
CASSDGTVYNSPLHF
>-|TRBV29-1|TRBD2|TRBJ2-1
TGCAGCGTTGGGTCGGGGGGAGGCAATGAGCAGTTCTTC
CSVGSGGGNEQFF
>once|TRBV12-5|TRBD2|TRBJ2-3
TGTGCTAGTGGTTTGGCCGTGACTAGCGGGGGAACAGATACGCAGTATTTT
CASGLAVTSGGTDTQYF
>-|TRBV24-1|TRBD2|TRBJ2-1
TGTGCCACCAGTGATGGGTTAGCGGGTGGCAATGAGCAGTTCTTC
CATSDGLAGGNEQFF
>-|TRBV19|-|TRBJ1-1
TGTGCCAGTGCCCTCACGACAGGAATGAACACTGAAGCTTTCTTT
CASALTTGMNTEAFF
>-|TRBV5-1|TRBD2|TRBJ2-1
TGCGCCAGCAGCCCAGGGACTAGCGGATACAATGAGCAGTTCTTC
CASSPGTSGYNEQFF
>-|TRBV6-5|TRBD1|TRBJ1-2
TGTGCCAGCAGTTACACGGGACAGGGAGCCGACTACACCTTC
CASSYTGQGADYTF
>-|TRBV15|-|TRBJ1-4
TGTGCCACCAGCTTCGACATAAACTATGAAAAACTGTTTTTT
CATSFDINYEKLFF
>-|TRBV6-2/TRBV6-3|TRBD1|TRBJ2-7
TGTGCCAGCAGTACCCGGGGACAGGCTAAATCCTACGAGCAGTACTTC
CASSTRGQAKSYEQYF
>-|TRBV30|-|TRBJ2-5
TGTGCCTGGAGCGGGGTAGTTCTGGAGGAGACCCAGTACTTC
CAWSGVVLEETQYF
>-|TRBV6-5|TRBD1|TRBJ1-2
TGTGCCAGCAGCCCGGGACAGGGTATTTCCTATGGCTACACCTTC
CASSPGQGISYGYTF
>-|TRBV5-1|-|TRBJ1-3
TGCGCCAGCAGCTCCGGGACACGCTTAGAAAGGACCATATATTTT
CASSSGTRLERTIYF
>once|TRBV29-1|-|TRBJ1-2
TGCAGCGTTGAAGATTACAGATCCGGCTACACCTTC
CSVEDYRSGYTF
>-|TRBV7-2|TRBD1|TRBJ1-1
TGTGCCAGCAACCCACAGGGACAGTTAACGAGGTTGGGCACTGAAGCTTTCTTT
CASNPQGQLTRLGTEAFF
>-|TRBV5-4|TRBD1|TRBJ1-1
TGTGCCAGCAGCAGGGACAGGGGGGCTGAAGCTTTCTTT
CASSRDRGAEAFF
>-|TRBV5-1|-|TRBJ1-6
TGCGCCAGCAGGAACGAGTATAATTCACCCCTCCACTTT
CASRNEYNSPLHF
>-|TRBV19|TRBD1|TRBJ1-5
TGTGCCAGTTCTTGGACAGGGGCTAGCAATCAGCCCCAGCATTTT
CASSWTGASNQPQHF
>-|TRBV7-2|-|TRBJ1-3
TGTGCCAGCAGCTTAATGTCGGGCTCTGGAAACACCATATATTTT
CASSLMSGSGNTIYF
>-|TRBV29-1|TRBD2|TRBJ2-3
TGCAGCGTTGAAAGAGCGGGGGGCACAGATACGCAGTATTTT
CSVERAGGTDTQYF